The 6 T cell receptor beta chains presented below share a single source sample, sequenced in a study of cytomegalovirus exposure and HLA in healthy donors. Produced via immunoSEQ multiplex PCR; TCRdb's table is partial and in-frame only. The sample includes some 240,000 clones, over 80% of them seen just once. The specimen was PBMCs. All receptors come from a woman between 18 and 29 years old in good health and CMV-seronegative.

This clone was seen just once. This sequence joins TRBV28 and TRBJ1-5, with D perhaps TRBD1 (6 bases). The CDR3 has 15 amino acids. CDR1 is MDHEN, CDR2 SYDVKM, per germline. V lost 1 base and J lost 4, with 11 bases in between. CDR3 nucleotides: TGTGCCAGCAGTTTATTCGGGGGGCCGAATCAGCCCCAGCATTTT. This encodes CASSLFGGPNQPQHF.

The chain links TRBV27 to TRBJ1-1; D may be TRBD1 (5 bases). The germline V and J ends were trimmed by 4 bases and 8 bases, with 14 bases remaining between them. From germline, CDR1 is MNHEY and CDR2 SMNVEV (reference sequence). The CDR3 extends over 13 amino acids. The CDR3 spells CASSSRGATEAFF. The CDR3 nucleotides read TGTGCCAGCAGTTCTAGGGGAGCCACCGAAGCTTTCTTT.

The count of this clone is one. The V and J genes are TRBV4-1 and TRBJ2-1; D might be TRBD2 (5 bases). The length of the CDR3 is 17 residues. With 0 bases removed from V and 0 bases from J, the gap between germline ends came to 12 bases. Germline V gene sequence: CDR1 MGHRA, CDR2 YSYEKL. The CDR3 bases are TGCGCCAGCAGCCAAGAGGGGAGCGTGAGCTCCTACAATGAGCAGTTCTTC. This translates into CASSQEGSVSSYNEQFF.

The chain combines TRBV29-1 with TRBJ2-7, with D unclear. CDR3 length: 10 amino acids. Between the trimmed V and J ends, which lost 7 bases and 2 bases, there was a span of 6 bases. Germline V lookup: CDR1 SQVTM, CDR2 ANQGSEA. CDR3 sequence: CSAATYEQYF. CDR3 bases: TGCAGCGCCGCCACCTACGAGCAGTACTTC.

The chain links TRBV4-1 to TRBJ2-7; 7 bases align to TRBD1. Trimming took 1 base from V and 4 from J; bases not matched to a gene: 7. Germline assignment: CDR1 MGHRA and CDR2 YSYEKL. This CDR3 is 15 amino acids long. CDR3 in amino acids: CASSQAQGSGYEQYF. The CDR3 DNA is TGCGCCAGCAGCCAAGCACAGGGGTCTGGATACGAGCAGTACTTC.

CDR3 sequence reads: CASSRGQGNNEQFF. The CDR3 region has the DNA TGCGCCAGCAGCCGTGGACAGGGTAACAATGAGCAGTTCTTC. The chain carries TRBV5-1 and TRBJ2-1, with 8 bases matching TRBD1. The germline gives CDR1 SGHRS, CDR2 YFSETQ. This CDR3 has 14 amino acids. V was clipped by 4 bases and J by 5 bases; unmatched bases: 5.